This TCR beta chain was retrieved from a study of identical twins. The CDR3 length is 15 residues. With V trimmed by 4 bases and J by 0 bases, 3 bases remained unmatched. The germline gives CDR1 KGHSH, CDR2 LQKENI. This clonotype was picked up many times. Its target is not known. Study-wide points: Compared with models, monozygotic twins showed more out-of-frame TCR alpha sharing. Among beta out-of-frame sequences, excess sharing between twins appeared weaker.

TCRdb reprocessed the 5' RACE reads via MiXCR and lists one record per CDR3 protein. The sample has about 240,000 distinct CDR3 sequences; roughly 10% are singletons. Every one of the donors was a healthy Caucasian. The TCR sequence derives from a man aged 45-65 years in good health. The sample comprised memory T cells sorted from blood. This chain links TRBV18 with TRBJ1-1, with TRBD1 matching 9 bases. The chain's CDR3 is CASSRTGGLNTEAFF. Here the CDR3 DNA reads TGTGCCAGCTCACGAACAGGGGGCTTGAACACTGAAGCTTTCTTT.